This TCR beta chain appears in the sequencing data of a study of blood T cell repertoires in COVID-19. Living in 20 to 30 US areas, the participants were between about 18 and 100 years of age. In the original workflow: Amplified reference gene primers provided the basis for estimating nucleated cell counts. Only in-frame clones appear in the TCRdb table, and some are missing; sequencing was by immunoSEQ multiplex PCR. V and J calls plus clone size are reproduced from that table; the DNA served to infer D and trimming. The data hold about 160,000 clones, with roughly 80% observed a single time. The CDR3 spans 16 residues. Germline CDR1 is KGHSH and CDR2 is LQKENI. The junction had 8 bases not matched to a gene; V was cut back by 3 bases and J by 6 bases. There are a few counts of this clone.

The source is a woman aged 40 to 49 with acute COVID-19. Sequencing input: PBMCs or T cells enriched from blood (not recorded which). The chain carries TRBV18 and TRBJ2-7; 13 nucleotides line up with TRBD2. Here the CDR3 reads CASSPRGLAGVGEQYF. CDR3 DNA: TGTGCCAGCTCACCGAGAGGACTAGCGGGAGTCGGCGAGCAGTACTTC.